This T cell receptor (beta chain) was sequenced for a study of cytomegalovirus exposure and HLA in healthy donors. About the study: The roughly 120 validation repertoires were reported in a later analysis to have been generated on the same platform as the roughly 720 first-cohort repertoires. General study findings and limits: Specificity of a few CMV-associated chains for CMV antigens was verified in vitro.

The CDR3 is 16 amino acids. V was pared by 6 bases and J by 6 bases, with 13 bases of the junction left unmatched. The germline V gene encodes CDR1 MNHEY and CDR2 SMNVEV (reference sequence). TCRdb's table, derived via immunoSEQ multiplex PCR, lists solely in-frame clones and lacks some. The profile shows 150,000 to 180,000 clones, approximately 86% of them singletons. Of note for this clone: No antigen is known for it.

The chain joins TRBV27 to TRBJ1-1; 10 bases line up with TRBD1. The sequence was obtained from a man aged 18 to 30 in good health and CMV-seropositive. Sequenced sample: PBMCs. The CDR3: CASRVPLGTGVSEAFF. The CDR3 nucleotides are TGTGCCAGCAGGGTACCACTCGGGACAGGGGTCTCTGAAGCTTTCTTT.